Following are 30 T cell receptor beta chains from one sample sequenced in a study of cytomegalovirus exposure and HLA in healthy donors. PCR involved 60 Vbeta and 13 Jbeta primers. Sequencing used immunoSEQ multiplex PCR; TCRdb keeps in-frame clones, though not all of them. The data hold around 99,000 clones, with around 86% observed a single time. The specimen sequenced was PBMCs. Receptors were obtained from a young woman in good health and CMV-seronegative.

The rearrangement links TRBV7-9 to TRBJ2-3; no firm D call. CDR3 length equals 16 residues. The V end lost 0 bases, the J end lost 3 bases, and 13 bases lay between the germline ends. CDR1 and CDR2 from the germline V gene are SEHNR and FQNEAQ (reference sequence). DNA of the CDR3: TGTGCCAGCAGCTTAGCGCGGTTGGCGGTTACAGATACGCAGTATTTT. It translates to CASSLARLAVTDTQYF.

The genes are TRBV14 and TRBJ2-7, with 10 positions matching TRBD1. Per germline, CDR1 SGHDN and CDR2 FVKESK. V gave up 5 bases and J gave up 2 bases; unmatched junction bases: 6. This CDR3 spans 15 amino acids. CDR3 sequence reads: CASSYRTGGAYEQYF. The CDR3 coding sequence is TGTGCCAGCAGCTACCGGACAGGGGGGGCCTACGAGCAGTACTTC.

This chain uses TRBV7-2 with TRBJ2-1; 14 nucleotides agree with TRBD2. This CDR3 is built from 19 residues. The J segment lost 7 bases and the V segment lost 0 bases, leaving 11 bases of the junction unmatched. Germline V lookup: CDR1 SGHTA, CDR2 FQGNSA. The CDR3 loop is CASSLAALGLAGVRNEQFF. The DNA of the CDR3 is TGTGCCAGCAGCTTAGCGGCTCTGGGACTAGCGGGAGTAAGGAATGAGCAGTTCTTC. Full variable domain (missing parts from reference TRBV7-2 and TRBJ2-1): GAGVSQSPSNKVTEKGKDVELRCDPISGHTALYWYRQSLGQGLEFLIYFQGNSAPDKSGLPSDRFSAERTGGSVSTLTIQRTQQEDSAVYLCASSLAALGLAGVRNEQFFGPGTRLTVL.

This chain joins TRBV21-1 and TRBJ2-1; no DNA check was done on the table's D call, TRBD1. TRBV21-1 is marked as a pseudogene. There are 15 residues in the CDR3. The CDR3 DNA sequence: TGTGCCAGCACCACTAACAGGGGAAAGTCAGGGGAGCAGTTCTTC. As protein: CASTTNRGKSGEQFF.

As DNA, the CDR3 is TGTGCCAGCAGACCCGACAGAGCTTATAGCACAGATACGCAGTATTTT. It codes for CASRPDRAYSTDTQYF. The genes are TRBV6-4 and TRBJ2-3; D is possibly TRBD1 (5 bases). Germline CDR1 and CDR2: MRHNA and SNTAGT. V lost 6 bases and J lost 0, with 16 bases in between. The CDR3 has 16 amino acids.

The gene calls are TRBV19 and TRBJ1-3; 7 bases agree with TRBD1. V lost 5 bases to trimming and J lost 1 base; unmatched junction nucleotides: 5. CDR1 is LNHDA, CDR2 SQIVND, per germline (reference sequence). This CDR3 spans 15 amino acids. In nucleotides, the CDR3 is TGTGCCAGTAGTGTTTCGACAGGGTCTGGAAACACCATATATTTT. It translates to CASSVSTGSGNTIYF.

The chain employs TRBV5-1 and TRBJ2-5; 8 bases match TRBD2. The CDR3 contains 15 residues. CDR1 and CDR2 (germline): SGHRS, YFSETQ. The ends lost 4 bases at V and 3 bases at J; junction bases unmatched: 8. CDR3: CASSPGSGGEETQYF. DNA of the CDR3: TGCGCCAGCAGCCCGGGTTCGGGAGGGGAAGAGACCCAGTACTTC.

V and J are TRBV18 and TRBJ2-1, with 8 bases identical to TRBD1. CDR3 length: 15 residues. The germline V gene encodes CDR1 KGHSH and CDR2 LQKENI. The V segment lost 2 bases and the J segment 7 bases; nucleotides outside the gene matches: 7. CDR3 coding DNA: TGTGCCAGCTCACCAGGACAGGGCGGTTTGAATGAGCAGTTCTTC. It specifies CASSPGQGGLNEQFF.

This clone was observed a handful of times. The genes are TRBV6-1 and TRBJ1-2; no clear D gene. Germline V lookup: CDR1 MNHNS, CDR2 SASEGT. V was trimmed by 6 bases and J by 7 bases, leaving 15 bases between them. The CDR3 runs to 13 residues. The CDR3 spells CASRAPILLGYTF. CDR3 nucleotides: TGTGCCAGCAGAGCCCCCATCCTCCTTGGCTACACCTTC.

In this sample, this clone turned up once. The V gene is TRBV18, the J gene TRBJ1-4, with 7 bases fitting TRBD1. Germline-derived CDR1 and CDR2 are KGHSH and LQKENI. The CDR3 has 17 amino acids. V lost 6 bases to trimming and J lost 2 bases; unmatched junction nucleotides: 12. CDR3 residues: CASSRETGTSTNEKLFF. The CDR3 nucleotides are TGTGCCAGCTCGCGAGAGACAGGGACATCGACTAATGAAAAACTGTTTTTT.

The CDR3 is CASSLVPAETQYF. The CDR3 bases are TGTGCCAGCAGCTTGGTACCTGCGGAGACCCAGTACTTC. The chain uses TRBV5-4 and TRBJ2-5; D uncertain. Germline V gene data show CDR1 as SGHNT and CDR2 as YYREEE (reference sequence). The germline V and J ends were trimmed by 0 bases and 5 bases, with 8 bases remaining between them. The CDR3 length is 13 residues.

The chain couples TRBV5-6 to TRBJ2-5; 10 bases match TRBD2. The CDR3 has 16 amino acids. Germline V CDR1 and CDR2: SGHDT, YYEEEE. V shed 4 bases, J shed 6 bases, and the junction held 12 bases outside the gene matches. CDR3 region: CASSVFGAGGPKTQYF. The CDR3 coding sequence is TGTGCCAGCAGCGTGTTCGGAGCGGGAGGGCCAAAGACCCAGTACTTC.

This CDR3 is CASSLGDLLTYEQYF. In nucleotides, the CDR3 is TGTGCCAGCAGCTTAGGGGACTTGTTAACCTACGAGCAGTACTTC. The gene calls are TRBV7-6 and TRBJ2-7; tentative D call: TRBD2 (6 bases). Germline-derived CDR1 and CDR2 are SGHVS and FNYEAQ. This CDR3 contains 15 residues. V lost 1 base and J lost 2, with 12 bases in between.

The V gene is TRBV6-6, the J gene TRBJ1-4; possibly TRBD1 for D (5 bases). The CDR3 is 15 amino acids. Germline loops: CDR1 MNHNY, CDR2 SVGAGI (reference sequence). V was trimmed by 1 base and J by 4 bases, leaving 10 bases between them. CDR3 coding DNA: TGTGCCAGCAGTTACTGGGGCACGTTTAATGAAAAACTGTTTTTT. As protein: CASSYWGTFNEKLFF.

V usage is TRBV28 and J usage is TRBJ2-7; a possible D gene is TRBD2 (5 bases). In germline, CDR1 is MDHEN, CDR2 SYDVKM. With 4 bases removed from V and 0 bases from J, the gap between germline ends came to 13 bases. CDR3 length: 15 residues. Here the CDR3 DNA reads TGTGCCAGCAGTTCGCTCGAAGGGAGCTCCTACGAGCAGTACTTC. Protein product: CASSSLEGSSYEQYF.

This clone appeared a few times. The chain is built from TRBV19 and TRBJ1-2; TRBD1 matches 7 bases. The J segment lost 0 bases and the V segment lost 3 bases, leaving 1 base of the junction unmatched. The CDR3 sequence is 14 residues long. From germline, CDR1 is LNHDA and CDR2 SQIVND (reference sequence). The CDR3 DNA is TGTGCCAGTAGTATGGGACAGTCTAACTATGGCTACACCTTC. Residues: CASSMGQSNYGYTF.

DNA of the CDR3: TGTGCCACCCGTTCTACCTACGGGAGAGACGAGCAGTACTTC. The encoded protein is CATRSTYGRDEQYF. The chain joins TRBV5-6 to TRBJ2-7, with D possibly being TRBD2 (6 bases). Germline values: CDR1 SGHDT, CDR2 YYEEEE. The V end was cut by 9 bases, the J end by 5 bases, with 21 bases between. The CDR3 spans 14 residues.

This chain connects TRBV6-4 to TRBJ1-1; D is uncertain. CDR3 length: 17 residues. The ends were cut back, 2 bases at V and 5 bases at J, with 21 bases in the middle. Germline V gives CDR1 MRHNA, CDR2 SNTAGT. The CDR3 region is CASSDPIQIRSVTEAFF. The CDR3 region has the DNA TGTGCCAGCAGTGACCCTATACAGATCCGGTCGGTAACTGAAGCTTTCTTT.

V is TRBV5-6 and J is TRBJ2-7, with D maybe TRBD1 (5 bases). V lost 2 bases and J 3 bases, leaving 12 bases between the germline ends. The CDR3 loop spans 14 amino acids. The germline V gene encodes CDR1 SGHDT and CDR2 YYEEEE. The CDR3: CASSLPGQDYEQYF. The CDR3 DNA follows: TGTGCCAGCAGCTTACCCGGACAAGACTACGAGCAGTACTTC.

This clone has only one observation. The V call is TRBV11-2, the J call TRBJ2-2; tentatively, D is TRBD1 (6 bases). The ends were cut back, 5 bases at V and 3 bases at J, with 13 bases in the middle. The germline V gene encodes CDR1 SGHAT and CDR2 FQNNGV. The CDR3 is 15 amino acids. CDR3 nucleotides: TGTGCCAGCAGCCGCGAAACAGGGTACACCGGGGAGCTGTTTTTT. Translated, it gives CASSRETGYTGELFF. The full variable domain, in which reference TRBV11-2 and TRBJ2-2 provide the parts outside the CDR3, is EAGVAQSPRYKIIEKRQSVAFWCNPISGHATLYWYQQILGQGPKLLIQFQNNGVVDDSQLPKDRFSAERLKGVDSTLKIQPAKLEDSAVYLCASSRETGYTGELFFGEGSRLTVL.

The DNA for the CDR3 is TGTGCCAGCAGCGTAGAGACTAGCGGGTTACAGTATTTT. This codes for CASSVETSGLQYF. V usage is TRBV9 and J usage is TRBJ2-3; 10 bases fit TRBD2. The trim removed 0 bases at V and 12 bases at J, leaving 4 bases unmatched. The CDR3 loop spans 13 amino acids. Per germline, CDR1 SGDLS and CDR2 YYNGEE.

The rearrangement links TRBV7-7 to TRBJ2-1; TRBD1 matches at 7 bases. With 0 bases clipped from V and 3 bases from J, the junction kept 2 bases outside the gene matches. The germline gives CDR1 SSHAT, CDR2 FNYEAQ (reference sequence). The CDR3 is 15 amino acids. The CDR3 DNA follows: TGTGCCAGCAGCTTAGCAGGGGGCGTCTACAATGAGCAGTTCTTC. Its translation: CASSLAGGVYNEQFF.

The J gene is TRBJ2-6, the V gene TRBV13; TRBD2 matches 9 bases. The CDR3 is 16 residues long. The V gene's germline CDR1 is PRHDT and CDR2 FYEKMQ (reference sequence). J lost 4 bases, V lost 4 bases, and 5 bases had no gene match. CDR3 nucleotide sequence: TGTGCCAGCAGCTCGATAGCGGGAGTCGGGGCCAACGTCCTGACTTTC. This codes for CASSSIAGVGANVLTF.

CDR3 residues: CAWSVKAGAGYTF. In nucleotides, the CDR3 is TGTGCCTGGAGTGTAAAGGCAGGGGCTGGCTACACCTTC. V and J are TRBV30 and TRBJ1-2, with a tentative D call TRBD1 (6 bases). This CDR3 has 13 residues. The V gene lost 0 bases and the J gene lost 7 bases, with 12 bases spanning the gap. The germline V gene has CDR1 GTSNPN and CDR2 SVGIG (reference sequence).

V is TRBV4-1 and J is TRBJ2-7, with 8 bases matching TRBD1. V was pared by 0 bases and J by 8 bases, with 15 bases of the junction left unmatched. Germline V gene lookup returns CDR1 MGHRA and CDR2 YSYEKL. The CDR3 has 17 residues. The CDR3 is CASSQDRWLAGGGQQYF. CDR3 bases: TGCGCCAGCAGCCAAGATCGTTGGCTTGCAGGGGGCGGGCAGCAGTACTTC.

A few counts support this clone. This chain joins TRBV6-1 and TRBJ1-1; no clear D. CDR1 is MNHNS, CDR2 SASEGT, per germline. Trimming removed 1 base from V and 7 bases from J, with 4 bases in between. The CDR3 loop spans 11 amino acids. In nucleotides, the CDR3 is TGTGCCAGCAGTGAAGGAGGTGAAGCTTTCTTT. Protein sequence: CASSEGGEAFF.

The gene calls are TRBV19 and TRBJ2-7; a weak D match, TRBD1 (6 bases). V shed 3 bases and J shed 5 bases, with 17 bases lying between them. Germline V CDR1 and CDR2: LNHDA, SQIVND (reference sequence). The length of the CDR3 is 15 residues. CDR3 coding DNA: TGTGCCAGTAGTATGGGGGACAACCCGTACGACGAGCAGTACTTC. As protein: CASSMGDNPYDEQYF.

This clone occurred a few times. The rearrangement links TRBV14 to TRBJ2-7; weak D call: TRBD2 (6 bases). Germline V gene data show CDR1 as SGHDN and CDR2 as FVKESK. The CDR3 is made up of 15 amino acids. Trimming stripped 0 bases from V and 6 bases from J, with 15 bases between. CDR3 sequence reads: CASSQDLTGRGEQYF. The CDR3 coding sequence is TGTGCCAGCAGCCAAGATTTAACCGGGAGAGGCGAGCAGTACTTC.

The V gene is TRBV10-3, the J gene TRBJ2-3; D is perhaps TRBD2 (5 bases). Germline CDR1 ENHRY, CDR2 SYGVKD. With 3 bases removed from V and 2 bases from J, the gap between germline ends came to 12 bases. The CDR3 has 15 residues. CDR3 residues: CAISELAGVTDTQYF. DNA of the CDR3: TGTGCCATCAGTGAACTGGCGGGCGTCACAGATACGCAGTATTTT.

The chain carries TRBV19 and TRBJ1-1; D perhaps matches TRBD1 (6 bases). Germline CDR1 LNHDA, CDR2 SQIVND (reference sequence). This CDR3 contains 13 residues. Trimming left V 7 bases short and J 4 bases short, with 13 bases between. In DNA form, the CDR3 reads TGTGCCAGTACTTCTTCCAGGGGCACTGAAGCTTTCTTT. Its protein is CASTSSRGTEAFF.